This is a list of T cell receptor beta chains from one sample in a study of cytomegalovirus exposure and HLA in healthy donors. Assay used: immunoSEQ multiplex PCR; TCRdb lists only in-frame clones, some missing. The sample has some 150,000 clones, about 74% seen once. The sample was PBMCs. The receptors come from a woman aged 40 to 50 in good health and CMV-seronegative. CDR3s include the opening cysteine and the closing phenylalanine or tryptophan. A D gene is named only where the DNA matches it firmly. Size tells how often a clone was seen (once, few, many) or the class of an expanded clone, and some rows leave it out.

few,15,TRBV6-5,TRBD2,TRBJ2-1,TGTGCCAGCACCTCTAGCGGGAGTATTTACAATGAGCAGTTCTTC,CASTSSGSIYNEQFF
NA,13,TRBV15,TRBD1,TRBJ2-7,TGTGCCACCAGCAATACAGGGGTATACGAGCAGTACTTC,CATSNTGVYEQYF
NA,15,TRBV18,NA,TRBJ2-3,TGTGCCAGCTCACCATTGACAGCGACCTCAGATACGCAGTATTTT,CASSPLTATSDTQYF
NA,16,TRBV6-1,TRBD1,TRBJ1-4,TGTGCCAGCAGTGACCTCCTGGGACAGTTCAATGAAAAACTGTTTTTT,CASSDLLGQFNEKLFF
few,14,TRBV10-1,NA,TRBJ2-1,TGCGCCAGCGCTAAAGGGCCAGGGGAAAATGAGCAGTTCTTC,CASAKGPGENEQFF
few,16,TRBV7-6,NA,TRBJ2-3,TGTGCCAGCAGCTTAGCGCTACGGGGTACCACAGATACGCAGTATTTT,CASSLALRGTTDTQYF
NA,13,TRBV19,NA,TRBJ1-5,TGTGCCAGTATTCAGGGGTGGAATCAGCCCCAGCATTTT,CASIQGWNQPQHF
NA,17,TRBV6-1,TRBD1,TRBJ1-6,TGTGCCAGCAGTGTCCCCCGGGACAGGGAAGGGTATTCACCCCTCCACTTT,CASSVPRDREGYSPLHF
NA,17,TRBV5-4,TRBD2,TRBJ2-1,TGTGCCAGCAGCCCGAGGACTAGCGGGGGAGCTGGGGTGGAGCAGTTCTTC,CASSPRTSGGAGVEQFF
NA,15,TRBV5-6,NA,TRBJ2-7,TGTGCCAGCAGCTTCCAGTCTGGAGGGGTAGGCGAGCAGTACTTC,CASSFQSGGVGEQYF
few,12,TRBV2,NA,TRBJ1-1,TGTGCCAGCTTTTCATGGAACACTGAAGCTTTCTTT,CASFSWNTEAFF
NA,14,TRBV27,TRBD2,TRBJ2-5,TGTGCCAGCAGTCTGGGGACTATGCAAGAGACCCAGTACTTC,CASSLGTMQETQYF
NA,15,TRBV2,TRBD2,TRBJ2-1,TGTGCCAGCAGCGGGACTAGCGGAATATACAATGAGCAGTTCTTC,CASSGTSGIYNEQFF
NA,15,TRBV5-1,NA,TRBJ2-3,TGCGCCAGCAGCTTTGATGGAGCCTACACAGATACGCAGTATTTT,CASSFDGAYTDTQYF
NA,12,TRBV7-6,NA,TRBJ1-5,TGTGCCAGCAGCTCTTACAATCAGCCCCAGCATTTT,CASSSYNQPQHF
few,13,TRBV30,TRBD1,TRBJ1-1,TGTGCCTGGAGGCGGACAGGGAACACTGAAGCTTTCTTT,CAWRRTGNTEAFF
NA,15,TRBV6-4,NA,TRBJ2-1,TGTGCCAGCAGTCGCACTAGCTTCCCCTACAATGAGCAGTTCTTC,CASSRTSFPYNEQFF
few,16,TRBV5-6,TRBD1,TRBJ2-2,TGTGCCAGCAGCAAAGACAGGGGATTTGACACCGGGGAGCTGTTTTTT,CASSKDRGFDTGELFF
NA,17,TRBV28,TRBD1,TRBJ2-6,TGTGCCAGCAGTTTATGGACAGGGGGCTTTGGGGCCAACGTCCTGACTTTC,CASSLWTGGFGANVLTF
NA,15,TRBV5-1,TRBD2,TRBJ2-1,TGCGCCAGCAGCTTGGGTGCTAGCGGGAGTAATGAGCAGTTCTTC,CASSLGASGSNEQFF
few,13,TRBV5-6,TRBD2,TRBJ2-7,TGTGCCAGCAGCTGGGGAGGGTCCTACGAGCAGTACTTC,CASSWGGSYEQYF
NA,13,TRBV4-1,TRBD1,TRBJ2-7,TGCGCCAGCAGCCAGAGACAGGGGTCCGAGCAGTACTTC,CASSQRQGSEQYF